This is a list of T cell receptor beta chains from one sample in a study of T cell responses to AZD1222 COVID-19 vaccine. Measured with immunoSEQ multiplex PCR; TCRdb has only the in-frame clones, and not every one. The table records 120,000 or so clones, around 91% of them present only once. The sample here was peripheral blood, taken on day 0 of AZD1222 vaccination. The receptors shown here come from an adult in good health. The CDR3 runs from the conserved cysteine through the conserved F or W. A D gene is named only where the DNA matches it firmly. The size entry is marked missing in some rows and otherwise reads once, few, many or a size class.

>TRBV25-1|once|TRBD2|TRBJ2-1
TGTGCCAGCAGTGCTAGCGGAAATTACAATGAGCAGTTCTTC
CASSASGNYNEQFF
>TRBV4-1|.|.|TRBJ1-2
TGCGCCAGCAGCCAAGGTGACCTCTATGGCTACACCTTC
CASSQGDLYGYTF
>TRBV27|.|.|TRBJ2-7
TGTGCCAGCAGTAACGGACGGCTGGGGGAGCAGTACTTC
CASSNGRLGEQYF
>TRBV19|.|.|TRBJ2-2
TGTGCCAGTAGTATTAGCCTATCGAACACCGGGGAGCTGTTTTTT
CASSISLSNTGELFF
>TRBV28|.|.|TRBJ1-2
TGTGCCAGCAGTTTTGATGGCTATGGCTACACCTTC
CASSFDGYGYTF
>TRBV29-1|.|.|TRBJ2-1
TGCAGCGTTGACGATCTGCGGGTCTACTCCTACAATGAGCAGTTCTTC
CSVDDLRVYSYNEQFF
>TRBV3-1/TRBV3-2|few|.|TRBJ2-7
TGTGCCAGCAGCCAAGGGGGAGGTGGCTACGAGCAGTACTTC
CASSQGGGGYEQYF
>TRBV5-8|once|.|TRBJ2-1
TGTGCCAGCAGCTTGGTCACTAGTAGTGTCAATGAGCAGTTCTTC
CASSLVTSSVNEQFF
>TRBV29-1|.|TRBD2|TRBJ2-2
TGCAGCGTTGAACTGGGAGGGGAGGAGCTGTTTTTT
CSVELGGEELFF
>TRBV6-2/TRBV6-3|.|.|TRBJ2-5
TGTGCCAGCAGTTACGGGGTAGCGGTCCAAGAGACCCAGTACTTC
CASSYGVAVQETQYF
>TRBV7-2|.|.|TRBJ1-3
TGTGCCAGCAGCTTCCCATCTTACAGGTTTGGAAACACCATATATTTT
CASSFPSYRFGNTIYF
>TRBV3-1/TRBV3-2|.|.|TRBJ2-6
TGTGCCAGCAGTCGCGCAGTGGAGGGGACATACTCTGGGGCCAACGTCCTGACTTTC
CASSRAVEGTYSGANVLTF
>TRBV19|.|TRBD2|TRBJ2-2
TGTGCCAGTAGCCTCCGGGGGGTGGGCACCGGGGAGCTGTTTTTT
CASSLRGVGTGELFF
>TRBV4-1|.|.|TRBJ1-4
TGCGCCAGCAGCCGGCAGGCTACGACTAATGAAAAACTGTTTTTT
CASSRQATTNEKLFF
>TRBV28|.|.|TRBJ2-7
TGTGCAGCAGCCACCCAAGGGACTGGCGGGTACGAGCAGTACTTC
CAAATQGTGGYEQYF
>TRBV27|.|.|TRBJ1-6
TGTGCCAGCAGTTCCGACAGTCCCAATTCACCCCTCCACTTT
CASSSDSPNSPLHF
>TRBV3-1/TRBV3-2|.|.|TRBJ2-3
TGTGCCAGCAGGGACGAGCGGACGACTAGCACAGATACGCAGTATTTT
CASRDERTTSTDTQYF
>TRBV13|.|.|TRBJ2-7
TGTGCCAGCAGCATGGGACTTCTCGGGGACGAGCAGTACTTC
CASSMGLLGDEQYF
>TRBV14|.|TRBD1|TRBJ1-2
TGTGCCAGCAGCCAAGATAACCGGATCCGGGGACAGGACTATGGCTACACCTTC
CASSQDNRIRGQDYGYTF
>TRBV4-1|.|TRBD1|TRBJ2-7
TGCGCCAGCAGCCGTCGGACAGGATTAGACGAGCAGTACTTC
CASSRRTGLDEQYF
>TRBV6-5|.|TRBD1|TRBJ1-4
TGTGCCAGCAGTCGGGACAGGAGCGGAAAACTGTTTTTT
CASSRDRSGKLFF
>TRBV7-9|.|TRBD2|TRBJ2-1
TGTGCCAGCAGCACACGGCCGACTAGCGGGGGAGGGGAGTACAATGAGCAGTTCTTC
CASSTRPTSGGGEYNEQFF
>TRBV4-1|.|.|TRBJ1-4
TGCGCCAGCAGCCAAGATTCAGGGGCATCCGGCGAAAAACTGTTTTTT
CASSQDSGASGEKLFF
>TRBV30|.|.|TRBJ2-7
TGTGCCTGGAGCGCTGGACTGCGCTTTGGGACCTACGAGCAGTACTTC
CAWSAGLRFGTYEQYF
>TRBV5-1|.|TRBD1|TRBJ1-4
TGCGCCAGCAGCTTGGGGACAGGGTCTAATGAAAAACTGTTTTTT
CASSLGTGSNEKLFF
>TRBV11-2|.|TRBD2|TRBJ2-1
TGTGCCAGCTCCGGGACTAGCGGGAGGGGGAATGAGCAGTTCTTC
CASSGTSGRGNEQFF
>TRBV28|.|.|TRBJ1-5
TGTGCCAGCAGTTTATTCGGCCGGCAGCATTTT
CASSLFGRQHF
>TRBV24-1|once|TRBD1|TRBJ2-1
TGTGCCACCAGTGATTCCTTGACAGGGGGAGGCTGGGCCGACAATGAGCAGTTCTTC
CATSDSLTGGGWADNEQFF
>TRBV9|.|.|TRBJ2-3
TGTGCCAGCAGCTGGGGGAGTTCGGCTTCCCGCCGACGCACAGATACGCAGTATTTT
CASSWGSSASRRRTDTQYF
>TRBV9|.|.|TRBJ2-3
TGTGCCAGCAGCGTAGCTCTCGGACAGATCACAGATACGCAGTATTTT
CASSVALGQITDTQYF
>TRBV28|few|TRBD2|TRBJ2-1
TGTGCCAGCAGTCCGAAAGGATACGTAACTAGCGGATCTTACAATGAGCAGTTCTTC
CASSPKGYVTSGSYNEQFF
>TRBV6-5|.|TRBD1|TRBJ2-7
TGTGCCAGCAGCAGACAGGGCGAAGCTTCTGAGCAGTACTTC
CASSRQGEASEQYF
>TRBV28|few|.|TRBJ1-5
TGTGCCAGCAGTTCGCATCAGCCCCAGCATTTT
CASSSHQPQHF
>TRBV24-1|once|.|TRBJ1-5
TGTGCCACCCGCGGAGGGAGGCGGCAGCCCCAGCATTTT
CATRGGRRQPQHF
>TRBV7-9|.|.|TRBJ2-2
TGTGCCAGCAGCTTAGCTGGGGGGAACACCGGGGAGCTGTTTTTT
CASSLAGGNTGELFF
>TRBV6-5|.|.|TRBJ1-2
TGTGCCAGCAGTTACCCGGGGGCTGGCTACACCTTC
CASSYPGAGYTF
>TRBV10-3|.|.|TRBJ1-2
TGTGCCATCAGCGGTACAGTCTATGGCTACACCTTC
CAISGTVYGYTF
>TRBV9|.|TRBD1|TRBJ1-5
TGTGCCAGCAGTAAGGGGGCCGCTCACAATCAGCCCCAGCATTTT
CASSKGAAHNQPQHF
>TRBV7-8|.|.|TRBJ1-2
TGTGCCAGCAGCTTAATCGCTCTTGGTTCCACTAACTATGGCTACACCTTC
CASSLIALGSTNYGYTF
>TRBV6-2/TRBV6-3|.|.|TRBJ1-1
TGTGCCAGCAGCTCTGGGGGCGGGGGCGTCACTGAAGCTTTCTTT
CASSSGGGGVTEAFF
>TRBV7-3|once|.|TRBJ2-3
TGTGCCAGCAGCTTAGACGGTGGGACGCAGTATTTT
CASSLDGGTQYF
>TRBV28|.|.|TRBJ2-5
TGTGCCAGCAGCCCCGGCGGGCTACAAGAGACCCAGTACTTC
CASSPGGLQETQYF
>TRBV9|.|.|TRBJ1-3
TGTGCCAGCAGCCCCAGGGCTGGAAACACCATATATTTT
CASSPRAGNTIYF
>TRBV9|.|.|TRBJ1-5
TGTGCCAGCAGCGCTGAGGCAAATCAGCCCCAGCATTTT
CASSAEANQPQHF
>TRBV28|.|TRBD1|TRBJ2-7
TGTGCCAGCAGTTTCTCCCCGACAGGGTCGGCATCCTACGAGCAGTACTTC
CASSFSPTGSASYEQYF
>TRBV6-1|.|TRBD1|TRBJ1-1
TGTGCCAGCAGTGCCGGACAGGGTTACATGAACACTGAAGCTTTCTTT
CASSAGQGYMNTEAFF
>TRBV3-1/TRBV3-2|.|.|TRBJ2-1
TGTGCCAGCAGCCGAGGACCTATAAGGAGCGCAGAGCAGTTCTTC
CASSRGPIRSAEQFF
>TRBV6-1|.|TRBD1|TRBJ2-7
TGTGCCAGCAGTGAGCCCGGGACAGGGAGCTACGAGCAGTACTTC
CASSEPGTGSYEQYF
>TRBV18|.|TRBD1|TRBJ1-1
TGTGCCAGCTCACCATCCAAGGGGACAGGGGGTTTCGATTTCTTT
CASSPSKGTGGFDFF
>TRBV7-9|.|TRBD1|TRBJ2-1
TGTGCCAGCAGCGGGACAGGGATGTACAATGAGCAGTTCTTC
CASSGTGMYNEQFF
>TRBV7-9|.|.|TRBJ2-5
TGTGCCAGCAGTTGGATGGGTTCGGGTGAGACCCAGTACTTC
CASSWMGSGETQYF
>TRBV7-8|.|.|TRBJ2-1
TGTGCCAGCAGCTTTGACGGAAACTCCTACAATGAGCAGTTCTTC
CASSFDGNSYNEQFF
>TRBV3-1/TRBV3-2|.|.|TRBJ1-4
TGTGCCAGCAGCCAAGCCGACAGTGCAAATGAAAAACTGTTTTTT
CASSQADSANEKLFF
>TRBV11-2|.|.|TRBJ1-2
TGTGCCAGCAGCTTGACCCCTGGACGGGATGGCTACACCTTC
CASSLTPGRDGYTF
>TRBV11-2|.|TRBD2|TRBJ2-1
TGTGCCAGCAGCTTAAATAGGCTAGCGGGGGACTACAATGAGCAGTTCTTC
CASSLNRLAGDYNEQFF